This is a list of T cell receptor beta chains from one sample in a study of T cell changes during pregnancy in multiple sclerosis. Libraries were prepared by immunoSEQ multiplex PCR; TCRdb keeps only in-frame clonotypes and omits some of them. The sample consists of about 58,000 clones, 91% of them appearing once. The specimen comprised CD4+ T cells from peripheral blood mononuclear cells, sampled after pregnancy. Receptors were obtained from a female donor in good health, enrolled as a control in a pregnancy study. The CDR3 runs from the conserved cysteine through the conserved F or W. A D gene is named only where the DNA matches it firmly. Some rows have no size entry. The others give once, few or many, or a class for an expanded clone.

j_gene: TRBJ2-7; abundance: once; d_gene: TRBD2; v_gene: TRBV7-2; CDR3nt: TGTGCCAGCAGCCTTCGGACTAGCGGGGGGACAACGGACGAGCAGTACTTC; CDR3aa: CASSLRTSGGTTDEQYF
j_gene: TRBJ1-5; abundance: .; d_gene: TRBD1; v_gene: TRBV19; CDR3nt: TGTGCCAGTAGCTATAGAACCGGGACAGGGGGCTTGCAGCCCCAGCATTTT; CDR3aa: CASSYRTGTGGLQPQHF
j_gene: TRBJ1-1; abundance: .; d_gene: .; v_gene: TRBV2; CDR3nt: TGTGCCAGCAGTGAAGATGGCACCATGAACACTGAAGCTTTCTTT; CDR3aa: CASSEDGTMNTEAFF
j_gene: TRBJ2-7; abundance: .; d_gene: TRBD2; v_gene: TRBV2; CDR3nt: TGTGCCAGCAGTGAAGTAGGGCGGGGGGATCTATACGAGCAGTACTTC; CDR3aa: CASSEVGRGDLYEQYF
j_gene: TRBJ1-3; abundance: .; d_gene: .; v_gene: TRBV7-2; CDR3nt: TGTGCCAGCAGCCACGGGGTCAATTCGGCCTCTGGAAACACCATATATTTT; CDR3aa: CASSHGVNSASGNTIYF
j_gene: TRBJ1-4; abundance: .; d_gene: .; v_gene: TRBV7-2; CDR3nt: TGTGCCAGCAGCTCCGGACAAAATGAAAAACTGTTTTTT; CDR3aa: CASSSGQNEKLFF
j_gene: TRBJ2-1; abundance: .; d_gene: .; v_gene: TRBV7-9; CDR3nt: TGTGCCAGCAGTCCGGACAATGAGCAGTTCTTC; CDR3aa: CASSPDNEQFF
j_gene: TRBJ1-1; abundance: .; d_gene: .; v_gene: TRBV6-5; CDR3nt: TGTGCCAGCACCGGTTTGGGCTGGAACACTGAAGCTTTCTTT; CDR3aa: CASTGLGWNTEAFF
j_gene: TRBJ1-5; abundance: .; d_gene: .; v_gene: TRBV11-2; CDR3nt: TGTGCCAGCAGCTTAGGGGCGGGTTCTCGCAATCAGCCCCAGCATTTT; CDR3aa: CASSLGAGSRNQPQHF
j_gene: TRBJ1-2; abundance: .; d_gene: .; v_gene: TRBV7-8; CDR3nt: TGTGCCAGCAGCTTAGACAGGGATAACTATGGCTACACCTTC; CDR3aa: CASSLDRDNYGYTF
j_gene: TRBJ1-2; abundance: .; d_gene: TRBD1; v_gene: TRBV11-3; CDR3nt: TGTGCCAGCAGCCCCGGACAGGGGGCCCACTATGGCTACACCTTC; CDR3aa: CASSPGQGAHYGYTF
j_gene: TRBJ2-3; abundance: once; d_gene: .; v_gene: TRBV5-8; CDR3nt: TGTGCCAGCATCAGGCGGGGTTGGACAGATACGCAGTATTTT; CDR3aa: CASIRRGWTDTQYF
j_gene: TRBJ1-3; abundance: .; d_gene: TRBD1; v_gene: TRBV30; CDR3nt: TGTGCCTGGAGAACAGGGGGAGGAAACACCATATATTTT; CDR3aa: CAWRTGGGNTIYF